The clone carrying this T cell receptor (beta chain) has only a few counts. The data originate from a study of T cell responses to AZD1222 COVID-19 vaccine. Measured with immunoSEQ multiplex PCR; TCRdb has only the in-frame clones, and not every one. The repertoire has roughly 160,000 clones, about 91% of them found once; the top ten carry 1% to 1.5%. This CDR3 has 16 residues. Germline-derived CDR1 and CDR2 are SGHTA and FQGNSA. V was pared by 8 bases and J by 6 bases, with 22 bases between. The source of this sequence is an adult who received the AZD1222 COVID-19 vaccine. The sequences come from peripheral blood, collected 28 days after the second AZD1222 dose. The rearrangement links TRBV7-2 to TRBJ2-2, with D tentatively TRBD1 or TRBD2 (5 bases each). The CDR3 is CASRAAGGSLPGELFF. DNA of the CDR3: TGTGCCAGCCGCGCCGCTGGGGGATCCCTCCCCGGGGAGCTGTTTTTT.